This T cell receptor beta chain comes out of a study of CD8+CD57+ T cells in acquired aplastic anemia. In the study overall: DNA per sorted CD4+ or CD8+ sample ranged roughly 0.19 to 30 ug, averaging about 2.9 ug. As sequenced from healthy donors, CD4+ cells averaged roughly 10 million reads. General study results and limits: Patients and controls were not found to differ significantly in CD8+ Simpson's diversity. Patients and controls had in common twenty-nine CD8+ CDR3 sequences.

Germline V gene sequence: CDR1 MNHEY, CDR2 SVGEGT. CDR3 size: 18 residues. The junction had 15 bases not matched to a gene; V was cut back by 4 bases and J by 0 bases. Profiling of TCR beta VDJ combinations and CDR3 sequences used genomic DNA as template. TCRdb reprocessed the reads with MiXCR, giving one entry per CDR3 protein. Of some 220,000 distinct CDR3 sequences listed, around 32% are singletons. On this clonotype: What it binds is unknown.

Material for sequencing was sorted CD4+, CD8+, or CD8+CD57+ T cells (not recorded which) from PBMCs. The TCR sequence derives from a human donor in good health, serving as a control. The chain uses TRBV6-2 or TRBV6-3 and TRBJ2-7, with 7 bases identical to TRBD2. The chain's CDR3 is CASSFSGIAPPCSYEQYF. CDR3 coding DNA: TGTGCCAGCAGTTTCAGCGGGATTGCACCTCCGTGCTCCTACGAGCAGTACTTC.